One sample yielded the 17 T cell receptor beta chains listed below, sequenced in a study of blood T cell repertoires in COVID-19. Profiled with immunoSEQ multiplex PCR; TCRdb holds only in-frame clones, not every one. The top ten hold less than 15% of the sample, which has about 200,000 clones, around 80% seen once. Sequencing was done on a sample of peripheral blood. The receptors shown here come from a human donor in a cohort sampled during active COVID-19.

This clone was counted a few times. This chain connects TRBV6-4 to TRBJ2-1; 8 positions agree with TRBD2. The CDR3 sequence is 15 residues long. In germline, CDR1 is MRHNA, CDR2 SNTAGT. Unmatched junction bases numbered 7, after V lost 4 bases and J lost 5 bases. This CDR3 reads CASSVGAGVHNEQFF. The CDR3 nucleotides are TGTGCCAGCAGTGTAGGAGCGGGAGTCCACAATGAGCAGTTCTTC.

The chain joins TRBV28 to TRBJ2-1; 11 bases are shared with TRBD2. With 2 bases clipped from V and 5 bases from J, the junction kept 5 bases outside the gene matches. CDR1 is MDHEN and CDR2 is SYDVKM in the germline V gene. CDR3 size: 16 residues. The CDR3 loop is CASSLAGTSGNNEQFF. DNA for the CDR3: TGTGCCAGCAGTTTAGCTGGGACTAGCGGAAACAATGAGCAGTTCTTC.

The table lists this clone with a few counts. This rearrangement joins TRBV27 to TRBJ2-7, with D possibly TRBD2 on 6 matching bases. The CDR3 covers 13 residues. Per germline, CDR1 MNHEY and CDR2 SMNVEV (reference sequence). The V end lost 8 bases, the J end lost 3 bases, and 14 bases lay between the germline ends. The DNA for the CDR3 is TGTGCCAGCCGGGGATGGGGGGACTACGAGCAGTACTTC. Residues: CASRGWGDYEQYF.

This chain uses TRBV28 with TRBJ2-5; TRBD1 agrees at 11 bases. Germline V gene sequence: CDR1 MDHEN, CDR2 SYDVKM. The CDR3 spans 16 residues. J was trimmed by 4 bases and V by 6 bases; bases with no gene match: 10. The chain's CDR3 is CASSSLRDRGGETQYF. The DNA for the CDR3 is TGTGCCAGCAGCTCCCTCCGGGACAGGGGGGGAGAGACCCAGTACTTC.

V and J are TRBV15 and TRBJ1-4; 8 bases agree with TRBD1. The CDR3 has 15 residues. The germline V gene encodes CDR1 LNHNV and CDR2 YYDKDF (reference sequence). V lost 2 bases, J lost 7 bases, and 6 bases stayed unmatched. This CDR3 is CATSRQGALGEKLFF. The CDR3 DNA follows: TGTGCCACCAGCAGACAGGGGGCCCTGGGTGAAAAACTGTTTTTT.

The chain carries TRBV5-6 and TRBJ2-2; 10 bases line up with TRBD1. V gave up 4 bases and J gave up 1 base; unmatched junction bases: 4. Germline CDR1 and CDR2: SGHDT and YYEEEE. The CDR3 sequence is 16 residues long. The CDR3 bases are TGTGCCAGCAGCCCCTGGGACAGGGGGAACACCGGGGAGCTGTTTTTT. This gives the protein CASSPWDRGNTGELFF. The full variable domain, completed using reference TRBV5-6 and TRBJ2-2, is DAGVTQSPTHLIKTRGQQVTLRCSPKSGHDTVSWYQQALGQGPQFIFQYYEEEERQRGNFPDRFSGHQFPNYSSELNVNALLLGDSALYLCASSPWDRGNTGELFFGEGSRLTVL.

The chain combines TRBV20-1 with TRBJ2-1; 8 positions match TRBD2. Germline V lookup: CDR1 DFQATT, CDR2 SNEGSKA (reference sequence). The CDR3 extends over 15 amino acids. V dropped 3 bases and J dropped 9; count of bases not matched to a gene: 13. CDR3 loop: CSASGRPGLGVEQFF. As DNA, the CDR3 is TGCAGTGCTAGTGGCCGTCCGGGACTAGGAGTTGAGCAGTTCTTC.

The chain is built from TRBV6-5 and TRBJ1-6; no firm D call. The length of the CDR3 is 14 residues. V lost 3 bases to trimming and J lost 6 bases, with 9 bases between them. The germline V gene encodes CDR1 MNHEY and CDR2 SVGAGI. CDR3 bases: TGTGCCAGCAGTTATTCGCACTTTAATTCACCCCTCCACTTT. This gives the protein CASSYSHFNSPLHF.

CDR3 protein: CASSLVAGFTGELFF. The DNA for the CDR3 is TGTGCCAGCAGCTTAGTGGCAGGATTTACCGGGGAGCTGTTTTTT. The V gene is TRBV11-2, the J gene TRBJ2-2; D ambiguous. This CDR3 region has 15 residues. V lost 1 base, J lost 5 bases, and 11 bases lay in between. CDR1 is SGHAT, CDR2 FQNNGV, per germline. Full variable domain (remainder filled in from reference TRBV11-2 and TRBJ2-2): EAGVAQSPRYKIIEKRQSVAFWCNPISGHATLYWYQQILGQGPKLLIQFQNNGVVDDSQLPKDRFSAERLKGVDSTLKIQPAKLEDSAVYLCASSLVAGFTGELFFGEGSRLTVL.

This clone occurred a few times. CDR3 coding DNA: TGTGCCAGCAGCTTACAACAGGGGGCATTGGGGGATACGCAGTATTTT. It encodes CASSLQQGALGDTQYF. The chain couples TRBV11-3 to TRBJ2-3; 9 bases align to TRBD1. Trimming removed 2 bases from V and 6 bases from J; junction bases left unmatched: 9. The CDR3 is made up of 16 amino acids. The germline gives CDR1 SGHNT, CDR2 YENEEA.

V usage is TRBV5-1 and J usage is TRBJ2-2; the D gene is possibly TRBD1 (6 bases). The CDR3 is 17 amino acids. Germline lookup yields CDR1 SGHRS and CDR2 YFSETQ. V was clipped by 3 bases and J by 0 bases, with 15 bases between them. The CDR3 nucleotides are TGCGCCAGCAGCTCGGAGAATGGACAGTCGAACACCGGGGAGCTGTTTTTT. It translates to CASSSENGQSNTGELFF.

This chain uses TRBV7-2 with TRBJ2-7; 13 bases agree with TRBD2. Germline values: CDR1 SGHTA, CDR2 FQGNSA. V was pared by 4 bases and J by 7 bases, with 10 bases of the junction left unmatched. This CDR3 region has 16 residues. This CDR3 reads CASSSGTSGTLIEQYF. CDR3 bases: TGTGCCAGCAGCTCCGGGACTAGCGGGACTCTAATAGAGCAGTACTTC.

The chain employs TRBV7-8 and TRBJ2-7, with D perhaps matching TRBD1 (5 bases). The CDR3 is 16 residues long. Germline V gene lookup returns CDR1 SGHVS and CDR2 FQNEAQ. The V gene lost 2 bases and the J gene lost 4 bases, with 18 bases spanning the gap. The CDR3 loop reads CASSLSLPNQGYEQYF. The CDR3 DNA is TGTGCCAGCAGCTTATCATTGCCCAACCAGGGTTACGAGCAGTACTTC.

CDR3 nucleotide sequence: TGTGCCAGCAGAAGAGGACAGGCGTCCTACGAGCAGTACTTC. It yields the protein CASRRGQASYEQYF. The chain recombines TRBV4-2 with TRBJ2-7, with 7 bases aligning to TRBD1. Germline-derived CDR1 and CDR2 are LGHNA and YNFKEQ. Trimming removed 6 bases from V and 1 base from J; junction bases left unmatched: 6. The CDR3 length is 14 residues.

The chain links TRBV19 to TRBJ2-3; weak D call: TRBD2 (5 bases). The CDR3 has 16 residues. Looked up from germline, CDR1 is LNHDA and CDR2 is SQIVND (reference sequence). The V end was cut by 1 base, the J end by 0 bases, with 11 bases between. CDR3 residues: CASSIVGGWSTDTQYF. The CDR3 DNA reads TGTGCCAGTAGTATAGTTGGAGGTTGGAGCACAGATACGCAGTATTTT.

This clone has a single count. This chain connects TRBV1 to TRBJ2-1; the D call of TRBD2 is as the table states it, not checked on the DNA. TRBV1 is tagged as a pseudogene. CDR3 length: 13 amino acids. The CDR3 reads CTSSHSWSDEQFF. The CDR3 coding sequence is TGCACCAGCAGCCACTCCTGGAGTGATGAGCAGTTCTTC.

This chain connects TRBV5-4 to TRBJ1-1; 8 nucleotides align to TRBD1. CDR3 size: 14 residues. With 5 bases clipped from V and 5 bases from J, the junction kept 8 bases outside the gene matches. Germline CDR1 SGHNT, CDR2 YYREEE (reference sequence). The CDR3 nucleotides are TGTGCCAGCAGTAGGGACAGGCCATGGACTGAAGCTTTCTTT. Its protein is CASSRDRPWTEAFF.